This passage covers 4 T cell receptor beta chains from one sample sequenced in a study of identical twins. TCRdb analysed the 5' RACE reads with MiXCR anew, one entry per CDR3 protein. The repertoire has about 290,000 distinct CDR3 sequences, 7.5% to 9.5% of them found once; the top ten carry roughly 7%. The same specimen was also included in a second study, on yellow fever vaccine responses in identical twins.

The source material was CD8+ T cells sorted from blood. The receptors stem from a woman under 30 in good health.

This clonotype was counted between two and nine times. The rearrangement links TRBV3-1 to TRBJ2-7, with TRBD2 identical over 9 bases. CDR3 size: 15 residues. CDR1 and CDR2 (germline): LGHDT, YNNKEL (reference sequence). The V segment lost 1 base and the J segment 9 bases; nucleotides outside the gene matches: 10. CDR3 DNA: TGTGCCAGCAGCCAAGTGTTAGCGGGGGCCTCTGGGCAGTACTTC. Translating it yields CASSQVLAGASGQYF.

The chain recombines TRBV6-1 with TRBJ2-2, with TRBD1 as a possible D gene (6 bases). The germline V gene has CDR1 MNHNS and CDR2 SASEGT. The V end lost 1 base, the J end lost 3 bases, and 18 bases lay between the germline ends. The CDR3 is 18 residues long. In nucleotides, the CDR3 is TGTGCCAGCAGTGAAGAAACCTACAGGGCGGTAGACACCGGGGAGCTGTTTTTT. It encodes CASSEETYRAVDTGELFF.

This clonotype was found a few times. The gene calls are TRBV24-1 and TRBJ1-2; D not resolved. CDR1 and CDR2 from the germline V gene are KGHDR and SFDVKD. The CDR3 is 12 amino acids. Trimming removed 2 bases from V and 4 bases from J, with 4 bases in between. The CDR3 spells CATSDSVYGYTF. As DNA, the CDR3 is TGTGCCACCAGTGATTCAGTCTATGGCTACACCTTC.

The table lists this clonotype with many counts. For the CDR3, the DNA is TGCAGCGTTATTCCAGGGTCTGGGGCCAACGTCCTGACTTTC. Translation: CSVIPGSGANVLTF. The chain links TRBV29-1 to TRBJ2-6, with D perhaps TRBD1 (5 bases). The CDR3 totals 14 residues. Germline V gene data show CDR1 as SQVTM and CDR2 as ANQGSEA. V lost 5 bases and J 1 base, leaving 9 bases between the germline ends. Full variable domain (remainder filled in from reference TRBV29-1 and TRBJ2-6): SAVISQKPSRDICQRGTSLTIQCQVDSQVTMMFWYRQQPGQSLTLIATANQGSEATYESGFVIDKFPISRPNLTFSTLTVSNMSPEDSSIYLCSVIPGSGANVLTFGAGSRLTVL.